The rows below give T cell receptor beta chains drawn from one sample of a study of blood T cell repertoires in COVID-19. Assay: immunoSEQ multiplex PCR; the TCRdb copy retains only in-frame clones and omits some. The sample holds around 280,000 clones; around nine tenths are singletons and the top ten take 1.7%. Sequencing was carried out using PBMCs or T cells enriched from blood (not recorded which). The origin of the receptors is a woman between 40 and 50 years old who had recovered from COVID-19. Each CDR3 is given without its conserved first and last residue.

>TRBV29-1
SASTGTNTEAF
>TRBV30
AWSVRGLVEKLF
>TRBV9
ASSVGHRATNEKLF
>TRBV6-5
ASSRDRNTEAF
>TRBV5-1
ASSLDVTGGIDGYT
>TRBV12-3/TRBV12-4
ASSWGQKVN
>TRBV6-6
ASSYSMPSFYEQY
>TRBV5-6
ASSLAVNEQY
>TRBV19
ASTKGQGASYEQY
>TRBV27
ASSSADSGANVLT
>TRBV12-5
ASGRHSDAGNTIY
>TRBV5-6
ASSNRPYNEKLF
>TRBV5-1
ASSRDPGLASETQY
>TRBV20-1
SAGQAHEQY
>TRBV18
ASSSPGLAQETQY
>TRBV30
AWSAGQGGSYSNQPQH
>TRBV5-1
ASSSPGQGAYGYT